One T cell receptor (beta chain) is described in this entry. Unmatched junction bases numbered 13, after V lost 6 bases and J lost 6 bases. The CDR3 has 16 residues. Germline loops: CDR1 DFQATT, CDR2 SNEGSKA (reference sequence). The study sequenced TCR beta in blood CD8+ and CD4+ T cells. Both CD4+ and CD8+ T cells were negatively isolated, and TEMRA cells underwent FACS enrichment. It was with random hexamers that 0.5 to 1 ug RNA was reverse transcribed. TCRdb ran MiXCR on the immunoSEQ multiplex PCR reads and lists one entry per CDR3 protein. This sample has 150,000 to 200,000 distinct CDR3 sequences, with roughly nine tenths found just once. This entry is derived from a study of CD8 T cells in Susac syndrome.

The sequencing input was CD4+ T cells from PBMCs. This sequence originates from a human donor in good health. The chain has TRBV20-1 and TRBJ2-2; TRBD2 matches 10 bases. The CDR3 here is CSATASGRIGPGELFF. DNA of the CDR3: TGCAGTGCGACTGCTAGCGGGAGAATTGGGCCCGGGGAGCTGTTTTTT.